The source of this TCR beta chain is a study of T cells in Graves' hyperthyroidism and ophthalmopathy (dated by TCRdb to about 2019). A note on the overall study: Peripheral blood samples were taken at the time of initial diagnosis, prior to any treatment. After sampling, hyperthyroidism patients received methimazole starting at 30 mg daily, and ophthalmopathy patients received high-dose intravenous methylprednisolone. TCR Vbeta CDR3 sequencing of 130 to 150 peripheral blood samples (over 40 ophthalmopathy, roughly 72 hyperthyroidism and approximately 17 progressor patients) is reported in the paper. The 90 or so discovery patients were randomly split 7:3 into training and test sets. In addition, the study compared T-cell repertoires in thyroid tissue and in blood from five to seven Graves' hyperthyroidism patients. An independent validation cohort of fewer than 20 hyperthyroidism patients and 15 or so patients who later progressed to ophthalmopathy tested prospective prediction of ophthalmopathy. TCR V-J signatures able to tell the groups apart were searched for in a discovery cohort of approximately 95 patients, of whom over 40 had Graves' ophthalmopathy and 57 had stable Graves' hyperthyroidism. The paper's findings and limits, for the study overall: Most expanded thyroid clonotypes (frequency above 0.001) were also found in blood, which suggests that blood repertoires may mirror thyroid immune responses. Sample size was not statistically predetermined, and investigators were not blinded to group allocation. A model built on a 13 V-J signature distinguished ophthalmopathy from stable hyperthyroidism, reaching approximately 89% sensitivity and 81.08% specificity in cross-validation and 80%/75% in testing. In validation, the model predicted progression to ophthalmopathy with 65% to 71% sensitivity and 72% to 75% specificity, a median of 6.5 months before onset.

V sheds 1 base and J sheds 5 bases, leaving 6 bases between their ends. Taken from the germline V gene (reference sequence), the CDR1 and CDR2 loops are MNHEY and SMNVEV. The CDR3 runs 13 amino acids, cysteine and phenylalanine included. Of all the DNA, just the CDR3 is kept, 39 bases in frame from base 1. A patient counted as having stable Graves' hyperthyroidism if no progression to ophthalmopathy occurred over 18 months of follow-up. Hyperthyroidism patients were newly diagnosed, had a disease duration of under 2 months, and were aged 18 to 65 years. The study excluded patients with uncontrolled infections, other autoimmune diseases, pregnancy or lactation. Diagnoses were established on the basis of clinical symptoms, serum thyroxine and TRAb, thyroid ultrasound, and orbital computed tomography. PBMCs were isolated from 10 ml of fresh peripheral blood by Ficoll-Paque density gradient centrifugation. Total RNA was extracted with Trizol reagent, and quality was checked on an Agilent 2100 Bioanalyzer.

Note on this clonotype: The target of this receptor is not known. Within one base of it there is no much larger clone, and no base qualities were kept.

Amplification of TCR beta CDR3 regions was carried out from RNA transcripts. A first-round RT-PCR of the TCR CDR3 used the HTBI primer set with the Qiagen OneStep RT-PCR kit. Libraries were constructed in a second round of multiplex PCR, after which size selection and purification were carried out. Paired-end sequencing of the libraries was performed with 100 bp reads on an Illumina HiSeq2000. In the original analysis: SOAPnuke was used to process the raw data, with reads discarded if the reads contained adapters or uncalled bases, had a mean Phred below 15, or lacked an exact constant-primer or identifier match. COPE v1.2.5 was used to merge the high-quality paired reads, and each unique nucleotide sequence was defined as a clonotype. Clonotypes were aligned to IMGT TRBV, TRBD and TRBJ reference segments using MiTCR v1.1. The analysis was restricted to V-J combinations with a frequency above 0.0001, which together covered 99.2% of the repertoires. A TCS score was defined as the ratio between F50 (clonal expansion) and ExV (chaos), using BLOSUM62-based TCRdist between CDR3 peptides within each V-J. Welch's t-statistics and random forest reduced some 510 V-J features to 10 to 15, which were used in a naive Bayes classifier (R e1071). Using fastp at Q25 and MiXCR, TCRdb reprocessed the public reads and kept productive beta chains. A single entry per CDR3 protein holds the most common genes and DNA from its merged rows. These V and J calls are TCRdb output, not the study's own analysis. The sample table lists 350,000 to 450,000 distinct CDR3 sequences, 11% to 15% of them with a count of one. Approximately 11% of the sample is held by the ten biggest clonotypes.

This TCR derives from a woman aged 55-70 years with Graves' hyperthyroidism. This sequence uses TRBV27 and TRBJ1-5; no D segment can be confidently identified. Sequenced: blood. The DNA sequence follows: TGTGCCAGCAGTTTATTGGGAGATCAGCCCCAGCATTTT. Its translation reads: CASSLLGDQPQHF.